These T cell receptor beta chains were read from a single sample in a study of cytomegalovirus exposure and HLA in healthy donors. The method was immunoSEQ multiplex PCR; TCRdb's version includes in-frame clones alone and lacks a portion of them. The data contain about 360,000 clones, just over 85% of them singletons. The sequenced material came from PBMCs. Receptor source: a woman aged 18-29 years in good health and CMV-seronegative. The CDR3 runs from the conserved cysteine through the conserved F or W. Each record gives: D gene, J gene, clone size, V gene, CDR3 protein, CDR3 DNA. The D gene is left open where the match is weak. A row's size may be missing; if present it is once, few, many or a size class.

>TRBD1|TRBJ1-2|-|TRBV7-9
CASRTSGTGYGYTF
TGTGCCAGCAGAACTTCCGGGACAGGTTATGGCTACACCTTC
>TRBD2|TRBJ2-1|-|TRBV5-6
CASSTGLAAYNEQFF
TGTGCCAGCAGCACCGGACTAGCGGCCTACAATGAGCAGTTCTTC
>-|TRBJ2-7|once|TRBV7-8
CASSPLGAGYEQYF
TGTGCCAGCAGCCCCCTGGGAGCCGGCTACGAGCAGTACTTC
>TRBD1|TRBJ1-5|-|TRBV6-5
CASSLGQGGQPQHF
TGTGCCAGCAGTTTGGGACAGGGGGGACAGCCCCAGCATTTT
>TRBD2|TRBJ2-5|-|TRBV7-7
CASSFGPSGGGAQYF
TGTGCCAGCAGCTTTGGGCCTAGCGGCGGAGGGGCCCAGTACTTC
>-|TRBJ2-1|-|TRBV29-1
CSAHGVRGVDNEQFF
TGCAGCGCCCACGGGGTCAGGGGTGTTGACAATGAGCAGTTCTTC
>TRBD1|TRBJ1-5|-|TRBV6-5
CASSSTGEPQHF
TGTGCCAGCAGTTCGACAGGGGAGCCCCAGCATTTT
>TRBD2|TRBJ2-1|-|TRBV2
CAINRKTSGSPYEQFF
TGTGCCATCAACAGAAAGACTAGCGGGAGCCCATATGAGCAGTTCTTC
>-|TRBJ1-2|once|TRBV30
CAWSVLVGDGYTF
TGTGCCTGGAGTGTCTTGGTAGGGGATGGCTACACCTTC
>-|TRBJ2-1|-|TRBV2
CASSTEVYEQFF
TGTGCCAGCAGTACTGAGGTGTACGAGCAGTTCTTC
>TRBD1|TRBJ1-5|-|TRBV19
CASRTGTVNNQPQHF
TGTGCCAGCAGAACCGGGACAGTTAACAATCAGCCCCAGCATTTT
>TRBD2|TRBJ2-1|-|TRBV28
CASSRPLAGVGYNEQFF
TGTGCCAGCAGTCGACCACTAGCGGGAGTTGGTTACAATGAGCAGTTCTTC
>-|TRBJ2-7|few|TRBV4-1
CASSHTDSSTYEQYF
TGCGCCAGCAGCCATACGGACAGCAGTACCTACGAGCAGTACTTC
>-|TRBJ2-1|once|TRBV28
CASSLGRGNYNEQFF
TGTGCCAGCAGTTTAGGAAGGGGGAACTACAATGAGCAGTTCTTC
>-|TRBJ1-1|-|TRBV25-1
CASSERGPEAFF
TGTGCCAGCAGTGAGCGGGGTCCTGAAGCTTTCTTT
>-|TRBJ1-1|-|TRBV5-3
CAGSDPGLNTEAFF
TGTGCCGGCTCCGATCCAGGGCTGAACACTGAAGCTTTCTTT
>TRBD2|TRBJ2-7|-|TRBV27
CASSLWGEGYEQYF
TGTGCCAGCAGCTTGTGGGGGGAGGGCTACGAGCAGTACTTC
>-|TRBJ2-7|-|TRBV4-1
CASSFVGEEHEQYF
TGCGCCAGCAGCTTTGTCGGGGAGGAGCACGAGCAGTACTTC
>-|TRBJ1-2|-|TRBV6-5
CASSYSLGGANGYTF
TGTGCCAGCAGTTACTCCCTCGGGGGGGCAAATGGCTACACCTTC
>-|TRBJ1-1|-|TRBV14
CASSQVLNLNTEAFF
TGTGCCAGCAGCCAAGTCCTAAACCTCAACACTGAAGCTTTCTTT
>-|TRBJ1-5|once|TRBV15
CATSRGTGQTNQPQHF
TGTGCCACCAGCAGAGGGACCGGACAGACCAATCAGCCCCAGCATTTT
>-|TRBJ1-4|-|TRBV15
CATSIEGTSPLGKLFF
TGTGCCACCAGCATCGAGGGGACATCACCGCTTGGAAAACTGTTTTTT
>TRBD1|TRBJ1-6|-|TRBV25-1
CASSNSQGANSPLHF
TGTGCCAGCAGCAATAGTCAGGGGGCTAATTCACCCCTCCACTTT
>TRBD1|TRBJ2-7|-|TRBV6-1
CASRIRDSSYEQYF
TGTGCCAGCAGGATCCGGGACAGTTCCTACGAGCAGTACTTC